This TCR beta chain was recovered during a study of T cells in Graves' hyperthyroidism and ophthalmopathy. In the case of this clonotype: The conserved phenylalanine or tryptophan is not found at the CDR3 terminus, so this likely reflects a read error. It is unclear where the CDR3 begins or ends on the DNA, so no DNA is shown, and the CDR3 is as TCRdb lists it.

Germline CDR1 SEHNR, CDR2 FQNEAQ (reference sequence). Including both end residues, the CDR3 is 15 amino acids long. The investigators amplified TCR beta CDR3 regions from RNA transcripts. HTBI primers drove first-round RT-PCR of the TCR CDR3. TCRdb redid the calling of the multiplex PCR reads with MiXCR, one entry per CDR3 protein. The sample lists roughly 100,000 distinct CDR3 sequences; around 50% were seen once. The chain has TRBV7-9 and TRBJ1-1. Sequencing was performed on blood. The TCR comes from a woman between 35 and 50 years old with Graves' hyperthyroidism. The CDR3 sequence: CASSRTAGMNTEALG.